This T cell receptor (beta chain) comes out of a study of T-cell reconstitution after alpha-beta-depleted transplantation in children. General study points: Approximately two months post-transplant, alpha-beta T cells reportedly originated from several hundred expanded graft clones. Surviving recipient T cells and thymic progenitors underlay high day-60 TCRbeta diversity in some patients. T cells produced anew were the main source of T-cell counts and diversity one year after transplant.

The authors prepared the TCRbeta library with unique molecular identifiers. TCRdb reanalysed the PCR reads using MiXCR and keeps one entry per CDR3 protein. The sample holds tens of thousands of distinct CDR3 sequences, roughly a sixth seen once. In the case of this clonotype: Its target is not known.

The material sequenced was PBMCs, mostly from graft donor cells, taken 180 days after TCRalphabeta/CD19-depleted stem cell transplant. This TCR derives from a male patient under 10 years old who had a stem cell transplant for acute lymphoblastic leukemia, so the T cells may come from the graft donor.

For the CDR3, the DNA is TGTGCCAGCCTGGTGGAGGGGCGGCGGACTGAAGCTTTCTTT. The encoded protein is CASLVEGRRTEAFF. J is TRBJ1-1 and V is TRBV6-2 or TRBV6-3; TRBD1 might be the D (5 bases). This CDR3 contains 14 residues. The V and J ends lost 8 bases and 5 bases respectively, with 18 bases between them. Germline CDR1 and CDR2: MNHEY and SVGEGT.